These 18 T cell receptor beta chains were all obtained from the same sample, sequenced in a study of cytomegalovirus exposure and HLA in healthy donors. The PCR contained 60 Vbeta and 13 Jbeta primers. Sequencing was performed with immunoSEQ multiplex PCR; in TCRdb, only in-frame clones are kept and a portion is missing. The sample holds tens of thousands of clones, about 70% seen once. Sequences were obtained from PBMCs. These receptors were obtained from a woman aged 25-40 years in good health and CMV-seronegative.

This clone was observed a few times. The V call is TRBV6-4, the J call TRBJ2-2; TRBD1 matches at 8 bases. The CDR3 totals 14 residues. Germline trimming cut 2 bases from V and 6 bases from J; bases unmatched to any gene: 2. CDR1 is MRHNA and CDR2 is SNTAGT in the germline V gene. CDR3 nucleotides: TGTGCCAGCAGTGACGGACAGGGCGCCGGGGAGCTGTTTTTT. This translates into CASSDGQGAGELFF.

V is TRBV4-2 and J is TRBJ2-3; 9 bases are shared with TRBD1. Germline CDR1 reads LGHNA; CDR2 reads YNFKEQ. This CDR3 has 18 amino acids. V trimming: 2 bases; J trimming: 3 bases; junction bases outside the gene matches: 12. The CDR3 loop reads CASSQPGGQGRSTDTQYF. The CDR3 bases are TGTGCCAGCAGCCAACCCGGGGGACAGGGCCGATCAACAGATACGCAGTATTTT.

This clone is a singleton in its sample. The V and J genes are TRBV5-8 and TRBJ2-3; 8 bases fit TRBD1. This CDR3 contains 15 residues. The ends lost 3 bases at V and 3 bases at J; junction bases unmatched: 6. CDR1 and CDR2 (germline): SGHTS, YDEGEE. The DNA for the CDR3 is TGTGCCAGCAGCTCAGCCGGGACAGGAACAGATACGCAGTATTTT. It translates to CASSSAGTGTDTQYF. The full variable domain, rest sourced from reference TRBV5-8 and TRBJ2-3, is EAGVTQSPTHLIKTRGQQATLRCSPISGHTSVYWYQQALGLGLQFLLWYDEGEERNRGNFPPRFSGRQFPNYSSELNVNALELEDSALYLCASSSAGTGTDTQYFGPGTRLTVL.

V and J are TRBV20-1 and TRBJ2-5; D remains ambiguous. Germline assignment: CDR1 DFQATT and CDR2 SNEGSKA (reference sequence). The CDR3 is made up of 11 amino acids. Trimming removed 5 bases from V and 0 bases from J, with 4 bases in between. The CDR3 DNA reads as TGCAGTGCTCAGAACCAAGAGACCCAGTACTTC. Translation gives CSAQNQETQYF.

The chain joins TRBV19 to TRBJ2-5, with 9 bases that match TRBD1. V was pared by 6 bases and J by 5 bases, with 1 base of the junction left unmatched. CDR3 length: 12 residues. Germline CDR1 reads LNHDA; CDR2 reads SQIVND (reference sequence). The CDR3 DNA reads as TGTGCCAGTAGGGACAGGGGCGAGACCCAGTACTTC. This gives the protein CASRDRGETQYF.

The chain recombines TRBV27 with TRBJ1-4; D remains unclear. CDR3 length: 13 residues. V shed 5 bases and J shed 5 bases, with 9 bases lying between them. Germline CDR1 is MNHEY and CDR2 is SMNVEV (reference sequence). CDR3 in amino acids: CASSRSRNEKLFF. DNA of the CDR3: TGTGCCAGCAGTCGATCCAGGAATGAAAAACTGTTTTTT. The full variable domain, rest sourced from reference TRBV27 and TRBJ1-4, is EAQVTQNPRYLITVTGKKLTVTCSQNMNHEYMSWYRQDPGLGLRQIYYSMNVEVTDKGDVPEGYKVSRKEKRNFPLILESPSPNQTSLYFCASSRSRNEKLFFGSGTQLSVL.

This clone was counted once. The V and J genes are TRBV4-1 and TRBJ2-5; TRBD2 aligns across 11 bases. The CDR3 spans 20 residues. Germline V CDR1 and CDR2: MGHRA, YSYEKL. After removal of 0 bases from V and 3 bases from J, the junction contained 15 bases not matched to a gene. CDR3 in DNA: TGCGCCAGCAGCCAAGATCTCTCAGGGATGTATAGCGGGGGGGAAGAGACCCAGTACTTC. It encodes CASSQDLSGMYSGGEETQYF.

This rearrangement joins TRBV5-1 to TRBJ2-7, with 7 bases matching TRBD2. J was trimmed by 12 bases and V by 5 bases; bases with no gene match: 17. Germline V gene sequence: CDR1 SGHRS, CDR2 YFSETQ. The CDR3 length is 14 residues. The CDR3 sequence is CASRPTSWAHLGYF. The CDR3 DNA is TGCGCCAGCAGGCCGACTAGCTGGGCACACCTCGGGTACTTC.

The chain employs TRBV27 and TRBJ1-1; possible D gene TRBD1, 6 bases. The CDR3 contains 14 residues. Germline CDR1 reads MNHEY; CDR2 reads SMNVEV (reference sequence). Trimming took off 5 bases at V and 5 bases at J, with 15 bases between the two ends. The CDR3 here is CASSPYRVPTEAFF. Here the CDR3 DNA reads TGTGCCAGCAGTCCCTACAGGGTGCCGACTGAAGCTTTCTTT.

This clone came up once. The gene calls are TRBV5-1 and TRBJ2-2; 7 bases map to TRBD1. The germline gives CDR1 SGHRS, CDR2 YFSETQ. The CDR3 contains 14 residues. V dropped 4 bases and J dropped 6; count of bases not matched to a gene: 6. CDR3 sequence: CASSNRGMSGELFF. The CDR3 coding sequence is TGCGCCAGCAGCAACAGGGGAATGTCCGGGGAGCTGTTTTTT.

The gene calls are TRBV5-1 and TRBJ1-4, with D possibly TRBD1 on 6 matching bases. V lost 1 base to trimming and J lost 3 bases, with 13 bases between them. This CDR3 is built from 16 residues. The germline CDR1 and CDR2 sequences are SGHRS and YFSETQ. CDR3 region: CASSLPTGSANEKLFF. Written as DNA, the CDR3 is TGCGCCAGCAGCTTGCCCACAGGGTCGGCTAATGAAAAACTGTTTTTT.

This clone was counted a single time. The chain links TRBV4-1 to TRBJ2-3, with TRBD1 matching 12 bases. With 0 bases clipped from V and 3 bases from J, the junction kept 13 bases outside the gene matches. This CDR3 has 20 residues. Germline V gives CDR1 MGHRA, CDR2 YSYEKL. The chain's CDR3 is CASSQEDAGTGGVITDTQYF. The CDR3 DNA reads TGCGCCAGCAGCCAAGAAGACGCCGGGACAGGGGGCGTGATAACAGATACGCAGTATTTT.

This clone was picked up a small number of times. The chain couples TRBV30 to TRBJ2-1; 13 bases fit TRBD2. The CDR3 has 14 residues. The germline gives CDR1 GTSNPN, CDR2 SVGIG (reference sequence). The ends lost 4 bases at V and 4 bases at J; junction bases unmatched: 1. The CDR3 DNA is TGTGCCTGGAAGGGACTAGCGGGGTACAATGAGCAGTTCTTC. Amino acid sequence: CAWKGLAGYNEQFF.

The J gene is TRBJ1-1, the V gene TRBV25-1; a weak D match, TRBD1 (6 bases). Trimming removed 5 bases at V and 1 base at J, with 14 bases between. CDR1 and CDR2 (germline): MGHDK, SYGVNS. The CDR3 runs to 15 residues. The CDR3 bases are TGTGCCAGCAGTACCCGGACAGCAAGGAACACTGAAGCTTTCTTT. Residues: CASSTRTARNTEAFF.

This chain links TRBV9 with TRBJ2-3, with D possibly being TRBD2 (6 bases). CDR3 length: 17 amino acids. V was clipped by 0 bases and J by 2 bases, with 16 bases between them. Germline V gene sequence: CDR1 SGDLS, CDR2 YYNGEE. The CDR3 region is CASSVGRVGGITDTQYF. The DNA for the CDR3 is TGTGCCAGCAGCGTAGGGCGCGTCGGGGGAATCACAGATACGCAGTATTTT. The whole variable domain, remainder taken from reference TRBV9 and TRBJ2-3, is DSGVTQTPKHLITATGQRVTLRCSPRSGDLSVYWYQQSLDQGLQFLIQYYNGEERAKGNILERFSAQQFPDLHSELNLSSLELGDSALYFCASSVGRVGGITDTQYFGPGTRLTVL.

This sequence joins TRBV5-1 and TRBJ1-4, with D possibly being TRBD1 (5 bases). Germline assignment: CDR1 SGHRS and CDR2 YFSETQ. The CDR3 is 15 residues long. The ends were cut back, 0 bases at V and 3 bases at J, with 9 bases in the middle. CDR3 sequence: CASSLAGLANEKLFF. The CDR3 nucleotides are TGCGCCAGCAGCTTGGCAGGGTTGGCTAATGAAAAACTGTTTTTT.

The rearrangement links TRBV7-2 to TRBJ1-2; the D gene is possibly TRBD1 (5 bases). Germline V gene sequence: CDR1 SGHTA, CDR2 FQGNSA. Trimming took off 5 bases at V and 2 bases at J, with 15 bases between the two ends. The CDR3 is made up of 15 amino acids. Here the CDR3 DNA reads TGTGCCAGCAGCCCGCGACGGGGGGGAAACTATGGCTACACCTTC. It specifies CASSPRRGGNYGYTF.

The gene calls are TRBV7-2 and TRBJ1-1; D is uncertain. Germline V CDR1 and CDR2: SGHTA, FQGNSA. The CDR3 contains 15 residues. With 2 bases removed from V and 2 bases from J, the gap between germline ends came to 12 bases. CDR3 bases: TGTGCCAGCAGCTTAAGCCCGACTTTAAACACTGAAGCTTTCTTT. Protein: CASSLSPTLNTEAFF.